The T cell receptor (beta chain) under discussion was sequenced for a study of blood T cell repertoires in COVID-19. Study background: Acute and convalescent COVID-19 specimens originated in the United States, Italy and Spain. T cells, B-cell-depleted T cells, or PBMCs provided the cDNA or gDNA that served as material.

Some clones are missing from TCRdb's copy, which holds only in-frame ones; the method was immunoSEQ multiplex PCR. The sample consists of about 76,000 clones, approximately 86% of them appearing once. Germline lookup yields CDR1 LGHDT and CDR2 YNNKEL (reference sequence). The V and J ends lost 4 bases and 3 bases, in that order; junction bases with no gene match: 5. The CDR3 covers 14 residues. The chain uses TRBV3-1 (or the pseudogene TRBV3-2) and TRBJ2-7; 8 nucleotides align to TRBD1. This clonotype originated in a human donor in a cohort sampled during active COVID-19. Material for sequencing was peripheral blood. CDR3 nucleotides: TGTGCCAGCAGCCCTAGGACAGGGAGCTACGAGCAGTACTTC. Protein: CASSPRTGSYEQYF.